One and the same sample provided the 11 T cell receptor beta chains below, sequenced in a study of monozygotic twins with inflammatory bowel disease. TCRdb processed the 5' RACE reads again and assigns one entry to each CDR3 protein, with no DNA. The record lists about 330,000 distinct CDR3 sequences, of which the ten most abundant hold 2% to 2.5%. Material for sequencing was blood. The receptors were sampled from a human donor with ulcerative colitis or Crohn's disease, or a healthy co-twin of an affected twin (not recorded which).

The CDR3 sequence: CASSSSGLAGRYQETQYF. This chain uses TRBV11-1 with TRBJ2-5; TCRdb's assignment of TRBD2 cannot be checked, as there is no DNA. Germline assignment: CDR1 SGHAT and CDR2 FQDESV (reference sequence). CDR3 length: 18 residues.

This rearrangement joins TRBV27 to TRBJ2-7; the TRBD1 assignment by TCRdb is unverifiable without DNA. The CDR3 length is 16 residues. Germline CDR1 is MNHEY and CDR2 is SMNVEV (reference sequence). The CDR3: CASRPFTGTGSYEQYF.

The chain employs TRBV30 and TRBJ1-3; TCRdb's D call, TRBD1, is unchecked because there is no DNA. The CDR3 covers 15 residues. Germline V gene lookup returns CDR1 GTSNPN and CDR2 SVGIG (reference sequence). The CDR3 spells CAWSPRGSSGNTIYF. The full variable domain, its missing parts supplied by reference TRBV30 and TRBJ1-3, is SQTIHQWPATLVQPVGSPLSLECTVEGTSNPNLYWYRQAAGRGLQLLFYSVGIGQISSEVPQNLSASRPQDRQFILSSKKLLLSDSGFYLCAWSPRGSSGNTIYFGEGSWLTVV.

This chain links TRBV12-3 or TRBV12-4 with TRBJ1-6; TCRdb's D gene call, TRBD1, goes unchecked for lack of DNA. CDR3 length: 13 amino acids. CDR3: CASSSGQASPLHF.

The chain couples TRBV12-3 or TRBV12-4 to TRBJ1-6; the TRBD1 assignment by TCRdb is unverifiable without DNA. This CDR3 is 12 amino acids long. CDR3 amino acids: CASSRGHSPLHF.

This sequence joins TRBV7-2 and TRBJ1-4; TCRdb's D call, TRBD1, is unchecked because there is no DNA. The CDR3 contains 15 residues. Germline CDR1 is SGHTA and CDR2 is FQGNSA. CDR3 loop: CASSLGQGRVEKLFF.

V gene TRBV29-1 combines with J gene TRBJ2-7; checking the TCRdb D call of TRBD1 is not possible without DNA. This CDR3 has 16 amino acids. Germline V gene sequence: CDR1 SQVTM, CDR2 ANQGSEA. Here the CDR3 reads CSVAPRGADNPSEQYF.

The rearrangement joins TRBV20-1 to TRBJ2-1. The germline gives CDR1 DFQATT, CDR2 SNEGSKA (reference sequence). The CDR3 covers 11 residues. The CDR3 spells CSARKENEQFF.

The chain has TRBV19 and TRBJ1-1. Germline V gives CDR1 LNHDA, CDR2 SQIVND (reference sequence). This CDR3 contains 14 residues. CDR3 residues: CASSIKGRSTEAFF.

The CDR3: CASSDSSSGGKEQYF. The rearrangement links TRBV10-1 to TRBJ2-7; TCRdb calls TRBD2, which cannot be checked without DNA. The CDR3 length is 15 residues. Germline lookup yields CDR1 WNHNN and CDR2 SYGVQD (reference sequence).

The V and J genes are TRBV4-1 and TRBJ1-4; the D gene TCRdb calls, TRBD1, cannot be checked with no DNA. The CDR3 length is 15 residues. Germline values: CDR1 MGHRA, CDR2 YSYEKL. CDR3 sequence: CASSPAGTVNEKLFF.